This TCR beta chain was sequenced in a study of cytomegalovirus exposure and HLA in healthy donors. The PCR contained 60 Vbeta and 13 Jbeta primers. Using immunoSEQ multiplex PCR, the repertoire was profiled, and TCRdb retains in-frame clones only, with some absent. The repertoire consists of some 97,000 clones, with roughly 88% occurring once and the leading ten covering more than 1%. Sequenced sample: PBMCs. This TCR was recovered from a woman under 30 in good health and CMV-seronegative.

DNA for the CDR3: TGTGCCAGCAGCTTTATAGCGGGGGGGCCGGGCGAGCAGTTCTTC. The encoded protein is CASSFIAGGPGEQFF. This chain connects TRBV5-4 to TRBJ2-1, with 11 bases fitting TRBD2. The CDR3 is made up of 15 amino acids. The germline V gene encodes CDR1 SGHNT and CDR2 YYREEE (reference sequence). V was clipped by 2 bases and J by 10 bases; unmatched bases: 8.